The 18 T cell receptor beta chains reported below all come from one sample, sequenced in a study of human T cells and chemical hapten exposure. Each CDR3 protein gets one entry after TCRdb re-called the RACE reads with MiXCR. The sample shows 80,000 to 100,000 distinct CDR3 sequences, under 14% of them seen only once. As to time point: pre-sensitization, week 0. Treatment reported: therapeutic diphenylcyclopropenone sensitization with weekly scalp DPC. Sequencing was performed on whole blood, taken in connection with sensitization to the hapten diphenylcyclopropenone (DPC). These receptors were taken from a woman aged 55-69 years with alopecia areata. Some clones in this sample may be carry-over from other donors' samples.

The chain has TRBV3-1 and TRBJ2-2; D gene uncertain. CDR1 and CDR2 (germline): LGHDT, YNNKEL (reference sequence). Trimming removed 4 bases at V and 2 bases at J, with 11 bases between. CDR3 length: 15 amino acids. The CDR3 DNA reads as TGTGCCAGCAGCCTCACTCAAACCAACACCGGGGAGCTGTTTTTT. Its protein is CASSLTQTNTGELFF.

This clonotype was counted many times. This chain joins TRBV10-3 and TRBJ1-6; D remains unclear. V lost 4 bases to trimming and J lost 8 bases, with 12 bases between them. The V gene's germline CDR1 is ENHRY and CDR2 SYGVKD. The CDR3 extends over 14 amino acids. The chain's CDR3 is CAISVGPYDSPLHF. CDR3 DNA: TGTGCCATCAGTGTGGGCCCGTATGATTCACCCCTCCACTTT.

This clonotype was observed many times. This chain connects TRBV3-1 to TRBJ2-7, with D perhaps TRBD2 (6 bases). CDR1 LGHDT and CDR2 YNNKEL come from the germline V gene (reference sequence). V was pared by 5 bases and J by 3 bases, with 11 bases between. The CDR3 is 13 amino acids. CDR3 in amino acids: CASSLGGVYEQYF. CDR3 in DNA: TGTGCCAGCAGCTTGGGAGGAGTCTACGAGCAGTACTTC.

This clonotype was seen a single time. This chain joins TRBV7-3 and TRBJ2-5; 9 positions agree with TRBD1. The V gene's germline CDR1 is SGHTA and CDR2 FQGTGA. V was clipped by 2 bases and J by 7 bases; unmatched bases: 11. CDR3 size: 16 residues. The CDR3 DNA sequence: TGTGCCAGCAGCTTACCCGGGGGACAGGGATTCGGGACCCAGTACTTC. Translation gives CASSLPGGQGFGTQYF.

This clonotype turned up a few times. This chain joins TRBV5-1 and TRBJ2-5, with 9 bases lining up with TRBD2. Germline values: CDR1 SGHRS, CDR2 YFSETQ. The length of the CDR3 is 16 residues. The ends lost 0 bases at V and 5 bases at J; junction bases unmatched: 8. This chain's CDR3 is CASSLVFSGGVETQYF. The CDR3 DNA reads TGCGCCAGCAGCTTGGTCTTTAGCGGGGGAGTGGAGACCCAGTACTTC.

This clonotype was found many times. The rearrangement uses TRBV5-8 and TRBJ1-1; D gene uncertain. The CDR3 loop spans 12 amino acids. V was cut by 4 bases and J by 3 bases, with 7 bases left in between. The germline CDR1 and CDR2 sequences are SGHTS and YDEGEE. The DNA for the CDR3 is TGTGCCAGCAGCCGCCAGGACACTGAAGCTTTCTTT. This sequence encodes CASSRQDTEAFF.

About this clonotype itself: A much bigger clone sits one base away, suggesting this may be a read error. The gene calls are TRBV18 and TRBJ2-3; the D gene is possibly TRBD2 (5 bases). This CDR3 spans 15 amino acids. Germline V gives CDR1 KGHSH, CDR2 LQKENI. Here the CDR3 DNA reads TGTGTCAGCTCACCGGGATTTTCAAACACAGATACGCAGTTTTTT. Protein sequence: CVSSPGFSNTDTQFF.

This chain connects TRBV7-8 to TRBJ2-5; D is perhaps TRBD1 (5 bases). Germline CDR1 is SGHVS and CDR2 is FQNEAQ. V lost 5 bases to trimming and J lost 0 bases, with 16 bases between them. The CDR3 totals 16 residues. CDR3 loop: CASSILPGQYQETQYF. CDR3 nucleotide sequence: TGTGCCAGCAGCATTTTACCAGGGCAATACCAAGAGACCCAGTACTTC.

This clonotype was counted between two and nine times. Compared with germline, one end of the junction differs, possibly owing to a read error. V is TRBV20-1 and J is TRBJ2-3; D unresolved. The CDR3 runs to 16 residues. The germline V gene has CDR1 DFQATT and CDR2 SNEGSKA (reference sequence). The CDR3 region is CSAETRLALSTDTQYF. CDR3 bases: TGCAGTGCTGAGACCCGACTCGCCCTAAGCACCGATACGCAGTATTTT.

There are many counts of this clonotype. The genes are TRBV18 and TRBJ1-2; 7 bases line up with TRBD1. With 0 bases clipped from V and 0 bases from J, the junction kept 7 bases outside the gene matches. The CDR3 totals 17 residues. CDR1 and CDR2 from the germline V gene are KGHSH and LQKENI. The DNA of the CDR3 is TGTGCCAGCTCACCACCCGGGACAGTTAATACTAACTATGGCTACACCTTC. Encoded protein: CASSPPGTVNTNYGYTF. Based on the CDR3 plus reference TRBV18 and TRBJ1-2, the full variable domain is NAGVMQNPRHLVRRRGQEARLRCSPMKGHSHVYWYRQLPEEGLKFMVYLQKENIIDESGMPKERFSAEFPKEGPSILRIQQVVRGDSAAYFCASSPPGTVNTNYGYTFGSGTRLTVV.

There are many counts of this clonotype. The rearrangement joins TRBV11-2 to TRBJ2-1; 13 nucleotides line up with TRBD2. Germline V gene sequence: CDR1 SGHAT, CDR2 FQNNGV. V dropped 5 bases and J dropped 9; count of bases not matched to a gene: 10. The CDR3 totals 16 residues. CDR3 sequence (DNA): TGTGCCAGCAGCCCCTTAGGACTAGCGGGGGTAGGTGAGCAGTTCTTC. Translated: CASSPLGLAGVGEQFF. Full variable domain (missing parts from reference TRBV11-2 and TRBJ2-1): EAGVAQSPRYKIIEKRQSVAFWCNPISGHATLYWYQQILGQGPKLLIQFQNNGVVDDSQLPKDRFSAERLKGVDSTLKIQPAKLEDSAVYLCASSPLGLAGVGEQFFGPGTRLTVL.

This clonotype showed up just a few times. The chain has TRBV6-2 or TRBV6-3 and TRBJ1-5; no firm D call. The V gene's germline CDR1 is MNHEY and CDR2 SVGEGT. This CDR3 has 12 amino acids. Deletions cut 2 bases from V and 6 bases from J, with 5 bases between. In DNA, the CDR3 is TGTGCCAGCAGTTACCGGCGTCAGCCCCAGCATTTT. Translation: CASSYRRQPQHF.

This clonotype turned up a few times. This may be a read error: a much more frequent sequence differs by one nucleotide. The chain has TRBV7-9 and TRBJ1-5; maybe TRBD1 (5 bases). The V gene's germline CDR1 is SEHNR and CDR2 FQNEAQ (reference sequence). The CDR3 is 14 residues long. CDR3 region: CASSLGDGNRPQHF. The CDR3 DNA is TGTGCCAGCAGCTTAGGGGACGGTAATCGGCCCCAGCATTTT.

The chain has TRBV20-1 and TRBJ2-7; 8 bases map to TRBD2. The germline V gene encodes CDR1 DFQATT and CDR2 SNEGSKA (reference sequence). J was trimmed by 3 bases and V by 0 bases; bases with no gene match: 4. The CDR3 contains 14 residues. CDR3 sequence: CSARDATSDYEQYF. CDR3 nucleotide sequence: TGCAGTGCTAGAGATGCGACTAGCGACTACGAGCAGTACTTC.

The table lists this clonotype with a few counts. This chain joins TRBV12-2 and TRBJ1-1. TRBV12-2 is noted as a pseudogene. There are 15 residues in the CDR3. The CDR3 sequence: CASRPKDDMNTEAFF. The CDR3 coding sequence is TGTGCAAGTCGCCCCAAAGACGACATGAACACTGAAGCTTTCTTT.

This clonotype came up a few times. The chain combines TRBV5-6 with TRBJ2-7; unclear D gene. Germline CDR1 and CDR2: SGHDT and YYEEEE. The V end was cut by 0 bases, the J end by 1 base, with 14 bases between. The CDR3 extends over 16 amino acids. Here the CDR3 reads CASSLALTAASYEQYF. The CDR3 DNA follows: TGTGCCAGCAGCTTGGCCCTGACGGCGGCGTCCTACGAGCAGTACTTC.

This clonotype came up many times. The rearrangement links TRBV3-1 to TRBJ2-6, with D perhaps TRBD2 (5 bases). Between the trimmed V and J ends, which lost 5 bases and 4 bases, there was a span of 12 bases. Germline V CDR1 and CDR2: LGHDT, YNNKEL (reference sequence). The CDR3 totals 15 residues. CDR3 loop: CASSVSGSGANVLTF. The CDR3 DNA is TGTGCCAGCAGCGTTTCGGGGTCCGGGGCCAACGTCCTGACTTTC.

This clonotype was observed many times. The chain has TRBV2 and TRBJ2-1; D gene unclear. Germline lookup yields CDR1 SNHLY and CDR2 FYNNEI. V was clipped by 11 bases and J by 4 bases, with 6 bases between them. The CDR3 has 10 amino acids. The CDR3 nucleotides read TGTGCCGGCGGTTACAATGAGCAGTTCTTC. It translates to CAGGYNEQFF.